This TCR beta chain comes out of a study of T cells after posttransplantation cyclophosphamide (dated by TCRdb to about 2016). With regard to the full study: The study tracked T cell repertoire reconstitution by TRB sequencing after myeloablative bone marrow transplantation using posttransplantation cyclophosphamide as GVHD prophylaxis. Public TRB sequences were checked against a database of over 3,600 sequences associated with responses to pathogens, tumor antigens, self-antigens and alloantigens. Because TRA and TRB clonality correlated tightly in roughly nine samples, the subsequent TCR analyses were limited to TRB only. In 3 patients, TRB sequencing was also performed on up to 3 more blood samples taken 2 to 5.2 years after transplant, and in several patients, pretransplant blood was also TRB-sequenced. Antigen receptor sequencing was done on samples from about 38 PTCy-treated patients and from roughly 15 related bone marrow donors of those patients. Blood from all 30 or so PTCy patients who had 1-year posttransplant specimens underwent TRB sequencing.

Genomic DNA was the input for TRB sequencing, which was run either with the immunoSEQ assay at survey resolution or with the hsTCRB kit. On the study's bioinformatics: Initial read processing used immunoSEQ software, and repertoire analyses used the LymphoSeq R package. Clonality was calculated as 1 minus normalized Shannon entropy, and the Gini coefficient was also calculated for each TRB dataset. To infer phenotypes in unsorted samples, TRB sequences from sorted subsets of the recipient or donor were mapped onto the unsorted samples of the same recipient. TCRdb's version of the immuneACCESS table is confined to in-frame rearrangements and falls short of the full clone set. An unresolved V gene accounts for under half of the shortfall where checked; the remainder is of unknown origin. V, J and clone size reflect that table, while D and trimming were determined from the DNA. The sample table records 50,000 to 65,000 clones; 70% to 90% of these occur just once. The ten largest make up 2.5% to 3% of the sample.

PTCy-treated patients were drawn from a prospective multi-institutional clinical trial. Mononuclear cells from peripheral blood and bone marrow were separated by Ficoll-Hypaque density centrifugation and then cryopreserved. The investigation overall reported the following: Donor-recipient similarity was low at 1-2 months but increased during the first year, and donor CD8+ memory clones often dominated later blood repertoires. The TRB repertoires of T cells infiltrating skin or GI tract showed only limited overlap with the TRB repertoires of T cells in blood. Across roughly 49 patients, TRB clonality was highly associated with recipient CMV seropositivity and CMV reactivation, and PTCy diversity was similar to diversity in CNI/methotrexate controls.

The germline V gene specifies SQVTM as CDR1 and ANQGSEA as CDR2. V lost 5 bases and J lost 3 bases; the stretch between them is 11 bases long. The CDR3 contains 13 residues, cysteine and phenylalanine counted. Solely the CDR3 DNA is kept, with 39 bases framed from the first base. Worth noting for this clone: Its antigen is still unknown. No clone much larger than this one lies a single base away; base qualities are absent.

Sequenced sample: PBMCs. The receptor comes from a man aged 30-40 years with a blood cancer, CMV-positive, and with a related stem cell donor. The chain is made from TRBV29-1 and TRBJ1-3; perhaps TRBD1 is the D gene, with 6 bases matching. The DNA is as follows: TGCAGCGTTACAGGGTGGTTTGGAAACACCATATATTTT. Its translation reads: CSVTGWFGNTIYF. When the CDR3 is completed using the reference TRBV29-1 and TRBJ1-3 genes on either side, the full variable domain is SAVISQKPSRDICQRGTSLTIQCQVDSQVTMMFWYRQQPGQSLTLIATANQGSEATYESGFVIDKFPISRPNLTFSTLTVSNMSPEDSSIYLCSVTGWFGNTIYFGEGSWLTVV.